This is a list of T cell receptor beta chains from one sample in a study of molecular identifiers for immune sequencing clone quantification. TCRdb reanalysed the PCR reads using MiXCR and keeps one entry per CDR3 protein. The table shows some 320,000 distinct CDR3 sequences, with 20% to 25% occurring only once. The material sequenced was naive CD8+ T cells from blood, with Jurkat cell RNA spiked in. Receptors originate from a human donor in good health. Some libraries in this study had Jurkat cell RNA spiked in. CDR3s include the opening cysteine and the closing phenylalanine or tryptophan. A D gene is named only where the DNA matches it firmly. The listing skips clone size in some rows; elsewhere it reads once, few, many or a size class.

TRBV19	-	-	TRBJ1-3	TGTGCCACCGCGTGGGGCTCTGGAAACACCATATATTTT	CATAWGSGNTIYF
TRBV27	many	-	TRBJ2-7	TGTGCCAGCAGTTTAACAGTCTCCTACGAGCAGTACTTC	CASSLTVSYEQYF
TRBV12-3/TRBV12-4	many	TRBD1	TRBJ2-3	TGTGCCAGCAGTTTTAGTGGACAGGTCTACACAGATACGCAGTATTTT	CASSFSGQVYTDTQYF
TRBV12-3/TRBV12-4	few	-	TRBJ2-5	TGTGCCAGCAGAGCTTCTCACGGGCGGTACCAAGAGACCCAGTACTTC	CASRASHGRYQETQYF
TRBV12-3/TRBV12-4	-	TRBD1	TRBJ2-2	TGTGCCAGTCGCGGGGACAGGGCCACCGGGGAGCTGTTTTTT	CASRGDRATGELFF
TRBV13	many	-	TRBJ2-3	TGTGCCAGCAGCTTACAATTAGGGACCACAGATACGCAGTATTTT	CASSLQLGTTDTQYF
TRBV20-1	many	TRBD1	TRBJ2-3	TGCAGTGCTAGATTCACAGGGGCCGAAGATACGCAGTATTTT	CSARFTGAEDTQYF
TRBV7-2	-	TRBD2	TRBJ2-7	TGTGCCAGCAGCTCACAACTAGCGGGGGCCTACGAGCAGTACTTC	CASSSQLAGAYEQYF
TRBV30	-	-	TRBJ2-3	TGTGCCTGGGATTCAGGGACAAGCACAGATACGCAGTATTTT	CAWDSGTSTDTQYF
TRBV15	many	TRBD1	TRBJ2-1	TGTGCCACCAGCAGACTAAGGGGACAGGCGACGTACAATGAGCAGTTCTTC	CATSRLRGQATYNEQFF
TRBV15	many	TRBD1	TRBJ2-3	TGTGCCACCAGCAACGAACGACAGGGAACAGATACGCAGTATTTT	CATSNERQGTDTQYF
TRBV6-2/TRBV6-3	-	-	TRBJ2-3	TGTGCCAGCAGTTACGTGTCGGATCAAGATACGCAGTATTTT	CASSYVSDQDTQYF
TRBV30	few	TRBD1	TRBJ2-7	TGTGCCTGGAGTGTACTAACAGGGGGGGAGCAGTACTTC	CAWSVLTGGEQYF
TRBV20-1	many	-	TRBJ1-3	TGCAGTGCACGGGGACTACTCTCTGGAAACACCATATATTTT	CSARGLLSGNTIYF
TRBV5-3	few	-	TRBJ2-5	TGTGCCAGCAGCTTCGGTCCAGGGGCAATTGTCGTACAAGAGACCCAGTACTTC	CASSFGPGAIVVQETQYF
TRBV13	many	TRBD1	TRBJ1-1	TGTGCCAGCAGTGATAGCCTCCGGGACAGGTACACTGAAGCTTTCTTT	CASSDSLRDRYTEAFF
TRBV6-5	many	TRBD1	TRBJ2-7	TGTGCCAGCAGTACTCACCGGGACAGCTCCTACGAGCAGTACTTC	CASSTHRDSSYEQYF
TRBV29-1	many	TRBD2	TRBJ2-3	TGCAGCGTTGAAGGTAGCGGGAGTGTATATACGCAGTATTTT	CSVEGSGSVYTQYF
TRBV7-6	-	TRBD2	TRBJ2-1	TGTGCCAGCAGCTTAGGGCGGGAGGGCCCCTACAATGAGCAGTTCTTC	CASSLGREGPYNEQFF
TRBV4-1	many	-	TRBJ2-3	TGCGCCAGCAGCCAAGTATCCCTAGCGATCTCCACAGATACGCAGTATTTT	CASSQVSLAISTDTQYF
TRBV18	many	-	TRBJ2-7	TGTGCCAGCTCGCAAGGTGAGGAGCAGTACTTC	CASSQGEEQYF
TRBV28	many	TRBD1	TRBJ1-6	TGTGCCAGCAGTTGGAGGGACAGGCCACAGAGCTCCTATAATTCACCCCTCCACTTT	CASSWRDRPQSSYNSPLHF
TRBV28	many	TRBD2	TRBJ2-7	TGTGCCAGCAGTTTCCGGGGGGAGGTCTACGAGCAGTACTTC	CASSFRGEVYEQYF
TRBV9	many	-	TRBJ2-3	TGTGCCAGCAGCGTAGAGAGCACAGATACGCAGTATTTT	CASSVESTDTQYF
TRBV7-8	many	TRBD2	TRBJ2-1	TGTGCCAGCACCCAGCTTCCTAGCGGGGGGTTGTACAATGAGCAGTTCTTC	CASTQLPSGGLYNEQFF
TRBV5-6	many	-	TRBJ1-1	TGTGCCAGCAGCTTGGTCCAGAGCACTGAAGCTTTCTTT	CASSLVQSTEAFF
TRBV27	many	-	TRBJ2-3	TGTGCCAGCAGTTTGTCCCTGACCCCACCGGTAGATACGCAGTATTTT	CASSLSLTPPVDTQYF
TRBV10-3	many	-	TRBJ1-1	TGTGCCATCACTCAGAACCCCGGCACTGAAGCTTTCTTT	CAITQNPGTEAFF
TRBV28	few	-	TRBJ2-5	TGTGCCAGCAGCCTGGCGGCCCGGCGGACCCAGTACTTC	CASSLAARRTQYF
TRBV13	many	TRBD2	TRBJ2-7	TGTGCCAGCAGCCCACCTAGCGGGAGCTACGAGCAGTACTTC	CASSPPSGSYEQYF
TRBV27	few	TRBD1	TRBJ2-7	TGTGCCAGCAGTCCGACGACAGGGACCTACGAGCAGTACTTC	CASSPTTGTYEQYF
TRBV5-1	many	-	TRBJ2-3	TGCGCCAGCAGCCACAGGGATACGCAGTATTTT	CASSHRDTQYF
TRBV30	few	TRBD2	TRBJ2-3	TGTGCCTGGAGTACGATTAGCGGGAGTTTAGATACGCAGTATTTT	CAWSTISGSLDTQYF
TRBV5-1	few	-	TRBJ2-7	TGCGCCAGCAGCTCCCGGGCGGACGAGCAGTACTTC	CASSSRADEQYF